One T cell receptor beta chain is described in this entry. Its target is unknown. The method was immunoSEQ multiplex PCR; TCRdb's version includes in-frame clones alone and lacks a portion of them. The sample consists of approximately 100,000 clones, approximately 87% of them appearing once. Germline CDR1 is PRHDT and CDR2 is FYEKMQ (reference sequence). Trimming cost V 5 bases and J 2 bases, with 13 bases left between them. CDR3 size: 14 residues. The data were taken from a study of graft-versus-host responses after intestinal transplantation. The clonotype was recovered from a human donor who received an intestinal transplant. The rearrangement links TRBV13 to TRBJ2-7; a possible D gene is TRBD2 (6 bases). Here the sequenced sample was unstimulated CD4+ T cells sorted from spleen or lymph node cells, taken before intestinal transplant. In nucleotides, the CDR3 is TGTGCCAGCAGCCAAGGGACTGAAACCTACGAGCAGTACTTC. Amino acids: CASSQGTETYEQYF.